A single sample is the source of the 22 T cell receptor beta chains below, sequenced in a study of cytomegalovirus exposure and HLA in healthy donors. The PCR used 60 Vbeta and 13 Jbeta primers. Sequenced by immunoSEQ multiplex PCR; TCRdb stores in-frame clones only, minus some. The sample yields about 110,000 clones, around 74% seen once. Sequencing was done on a sample of PBMCs. Source of these receptors: a man aged 25-45 years in good health and CMV-seropositive.

This chain joins TRBV7-9 and TRBJ2-5; D is possibly TRBD2 (6 bases). Matching the DNA end better, TRBJ2-7 makes the J call doubtful. In germline, CDR1 is SEHNR, CDR2 FQNEAQ (reference sequence). This CDR3 comprises 16 residues. Here the CDR3 reads CASSPPGSGDSYEQYF. CDR3 in DNA: TGTGCCAGCAGCCCCCCGGGTTCGGGAGACTCCTACGAGCAGTACTTC.

This clone occurred once. The rearrangement joins TRBV6-6 to TRBJ2-6; D perhaps matches TRBD1 (6 bases). Between the trimmed V and J ends, which lost 2 bases and 2 bases, there was a span of 10 bases. CDR3 length: 16 residues. Germline CDR1 reads MNHNY; CDR2 reads SVGAGI (reference sequence). The CDR3 is CASSYPRDTGANVLTF. The CDR3 coding sequence is TGTGCCAGCAGTTACCCGAGGGACACTGGGGCCAACGTCCTGACTTTC.

V and J are TRBV5-1 and TRBJ1-2; 7 positions agree with TRBD1. The CDR3 length is 15 residues. Germline values: CDR1 SGHRS, CDR2 YFSETQ. With 2 bases clipped from V and 4 bases from J, the junction kept 8 bases outside the gene matches. The CDR3 DNA follows: TGCGCCAGCAGCTTTTCGGGGACAGACGGCTATGGCTACACCTTC. Its protein product is CASSFSGTDGYGYTF.

The genes are TRBV28 and TRBJ2-1, with TRBD2 matching 9 bases. Germline CDR1 MDHEN, CDR2 SYDVKM. The CDR3 runs 16 residues. The junction had 11 bases not matched to a gene; V was cut back by 4 bases and J by 7 bases. For the CDR3, the DNA is TGTGCCAGCAGTTCCCCCGCGGGGGGGCCTCGGAATGAGCAGTTCTTC. This encodes CASSSPAGGPRNEQFF.

This clone turned up a few times. CDR3 sequence (DNA): TGTGCCAGCAGTGAGTACGGGAACACTGAAGCTTTCTTT. Protein product: CASSEYGNTEAFF. The V and J genes are TRBV2 and TRBJ1-1, with no clear D. CDR1 is SNHLY and CDR2 is FYNNEI in the germline V gene. This CDR3 has 13 amino acids. With 3 bases removed from V and 1 base from J, the gap between germline ends came to 6 bases.

The V gene is TRBV6-1, the J gene TRBJ1-4; no clear D gene. The CDR3 is 14 residues long. The germline CDR1 and CDR2 sequences are MNHNS and SASEGT. The germline V and J ends were trimmed by 8 bases and 0 bases, with 10 bases remaining between them. The CDR3 DNA reads as TGTGCCAGCCAACACAGTGCAACTAATGAAAAACTGTTTTTT. This encodes CASQHSATNEKLFF.

The rearrangement joins TRBV6-1 to TRBJ2-5, with a weak D call TRBD2 (6 bases). The CDR3 consists of 12 residues. Deletions cut 7 bases from V and 10 bases from J, with 16 bases between. The germline gives CDR1 MNHNS, CDR2 SASEGT. CDR3 coding DNA: TGTGCCAGCACTCCTCGGGCGGGGCACCAGTACTTC. It specifies CASTPRAGHQYF.

V gene TRBV7-2 combines with J gene TRBJ2-7; 7 bases map to TRBD2. CDR1 and CDR2 (germline): SGHTA, FQGNSA. The CDR3 is made up of 15 amino acids. Trimming removed 3 bases from V and 2 bases from J; junction bases left unmatched: 7. The CDR3 spells CASSFGVGGAYEQYF. The CDR3 nucleotides are TGTGCCAGCAGCTTTGGGGTTGGGGGGGCCTACGAGCAGTACTTC.

The chain recombines TRBV19 with TRBJ1-2, with no clear D. Trimming took off 3 bases at V and 8 bases at J, with 22 bases between the two ends. Germline CDR1 reads LNHDA; CDR2 reads SQIVND (reference sequence). The CDR3 totals 16 residues. This chain's CDR3 is CASSILGEGPASGYTF. In DNA, the CDR3 is TGTGCCAGTAGTATTCTTGGGGAGGGCCCAGCCTCCGGCTACACCTTC.

The CDR3 sequence: CASSLGQGAEKLFF. For the CDR3, the DNA is TGTGCCAGCAGTTTAGGACAGGGGGCGGAAAAACTGTTTTTT. This rearrangement joins TRBV28 to TRBJ1-4; 11 bases align to TRBD1. V lost 2 bases to trimming and J lost 8 bases; unmatched junction nucleotides: 1. Germline values: CDR1 MDHEN, CDR2 SYDVKM. This CDR3 is 14 amino acids long.

This chain links TRBV2 with TRBJ1-6, with 10 bases fitting TRBD1. V was pared by 6 bases and J by 12 bases, with 5 bases of the junction left unmatched. Germline V gene lookup returns CDR1 SNHLY and CDR2 FYNNEI. The CDR3 is 13 amino acids. CDR3 coding DNA: TGTGCCAGCAGGGGGGACAGGGGCGGACCCCTCCACTTT. As protein: CASRGDRGGPLHF.

This clone has only one observation. The chain uses TRBV11-3 and TRBJ2-1; D gene uncertain. Germline CDR1 is SGHNT and CDR2 is YENEEA. The CDR3 is 13 amino acids. With 6 bases removed from V and 5 bases from J, the gap between germline ends came to 11 bases. CDR3 loop: CASSSYSHNEQFF. In nucleotides, the CDR3 is TGTGCCAGCAGTTCCTACAGCCACAATGAGCAGTTCTTC. Full variable domain (outside the CDR3, taken from reference TRBV11-3 and TRBJ2-1): EAGVVQSPRYKIIEKKQPVAFWCNPISGHNTLYWYLQNLGQGPELLIRYENEEAVDDSQLPKDRFSAERLKGVDSTLKIQPAELGDSAVYLCASSSYSHNEQFFGPGTRLTVL.

The V gene is TRBV4-1, the J gene TRBJ2-1, with 10 bases matching TRBD1. Germline-derived CDR1 and CDR2 are MGHRA and YSYEKL. V shed 2 bases, J shed 5 bases, and the junction held 9 bases outside the gene matches. The CDR3 totals 17 residues. The CDR3 DNA follows: TGCGCCAGCAGCCAACCGTCGGACAGGGGGAACGACAATGAGCAGTTCTTC. Its protein product is CASSQPSDRGNDNEQFF.

The rearrangement joins TRBV19 to TRBJ2-7; 12 positions match TRBD1. The CDR3 spans 14 residues. Trimming at V came to 8 bases and at J to 2 bases, leaving 4 bases not matched to a gene. CDR1 and CDR2 from the germline V gene are LNHDA and SQIVND (reference sequence). This chain's CDR3 is CASEGTGGTYEQYF. The CDR3 nucleotides are TGTGCCAGTGAAGGGACAGGGGGCACCTACGAGCAGTACTTC.

In this sample, this clone turned up once. V gene TRBV7-8 combines with J gene TRBJ1-2, with 7 bases that match TRBD1. Germline V lookup: CDR1 SGHVS, CDR2 FQNEAQ. The length of the CDR3 is 15 residues. J lost 0 bases, V lost 5 bases, and 6 bases had no gene match. DNA for the CDR3: TGTGCCAGCAGCCTCCGGACAGGATCTAACTATGGCTACACCTTC. Its translation is CASSLRTGSNYGYTF.

This sequence joins TRBV7-2 and TRBJ2-1; 7 bases map to TRBD1. The germline V gene encodes CDR1 SGHTA and CDR2 FQGNSA. Trimming at V came to 7 bases and at J to 3 bases, leaving 9 bases not matched to a gene. This CDR3 spans 15 amino acids. The CDR3 bases are TGTGCCAGCACCCCCCGAAGACAGGGCTACAATGAGCAGTTCTTC. It codes for CASTPRRQGYNEQFF.

The V call is TRBV5-1, the J call TRBJ1-1; D possibly corresponds to TRBD1 (6 bases). CDR1 SGHRS and CDR2 YFSETQ come from the germline V gene. This CDR3 region has 15 residues. V was shortened by 2 bases and J by 0 bases, with 11 bases between the two germline ends. This chain's CDR3 is CASSLAGVLNTEAFF. The CDR3 nucleotides are TGCGCCAGCAGCTTAGCAGGGGTCTTGAACACTGAAGCTTTCTTT.

J is TRBJ1-6 and V is TRBV16; D remains unclear. The CDR3 consists of 13 residues. CDR1 is KGHSY and CDR2 is FQNENV in the germline V gene. Trimming removed 1 base from V and 13 bases from J, with 11 bases in between. CDR3 sequence: CASSQYGIAPLHF. The DNA of the CDR3 is TGTGCCAGCAGCCAATACGGGATTGCTCCCCTCCACTTT.

This sequence joins TRBV6-4 and TRBJ1-1, with a tentative D call TRBD1 (5 bases). Per the germline V gene, CDR1 is MRHNA and CDR2 is SNTAGT. V lost 4 bases to trimming and J lost 7 bases, with 13 bases between them. The CDR3 has 13 amino acids. CDR3: CASSVEPGGEAFF. CDR3 sequence (DNA): TGTGCCAGCAGTGTCGAACCCGGGGGTGAAGCTTTCTTT.

The genes are TRBV5-1 and TRBJ1-4; 9 bases match TRBD1. Trimming took 4 bases from V and 5 from J; bases not matched to a gene: 6. Looked up from germline, CDR1 is SGHRS and CDR2 is YFSETQ. This CDR3 is 15 amino acids long. The CDR3 region is CASSNIQGANEKLFF. The DNA of the CDR3 is TGCGCCAGCAGCAACATACAGGGGGCGAATGAAAAACTGTTTTTT. Complete variable domain (other parts from reference TRBV5-1 and TRBJ1-4): KAGVTQTPRYLIKTRGQQVTLSCSPISGHRSVSWYQQTPGQGLQFLFEYFSETQRNKGNFPGRFSGRQFSNSRSEMNVSTLELGDSALYLCASSNIQGANEKLFFGSGTQLSVL.

J is TRBJ2-2 and V is TRBV7-9; 12 bases line up with TRBD1. The V segment lost 0 bases and the J segment 7 bases; nucleotides outside the gene matches: 3. The length of the CDR3 is 16 residues. The germline gives CDR1 SEHNR, CDR2 FQNEAQ (reference sequence). Here the CDR3 DNA reads TGTGCCAGCAGCTTAGCGGGGACAGGGGGCATCGGGGAGCTGTTTTTT. As protein: CASSLAGTGGIGELFF.

This rearrangement joins TRBV30 to TRBJ1-5; TRBD1 aligns across 10 bases. The trim removed 1 base at V and 3 bases at J, leaving 3 bases unmatched. This CDR3 comprises 15 residues. Germline V gene lookup returns CDR1 GTSNPN and CDR2 SVGIG (reference sequence). This CDR3 is CAWSGTGGDNQPQHF. The CDR3 DNA is TGTGCCTGGAGTGGGACAGGGGGTGACAATCAGCCCCAGCATTTT.